Listed below are T cell receptor beta chains from one sample, sequenced in a study of early T cells in non-severe SARS-CoV-2 infection. From the 5' RACE reads, TCRdb called clonotypes with MiXCR, one entry per CDR3 protein. Seen here are some 82,000 distinct CDR3 sequences, more than 10% observed once, and the top ten hold approximately 4.7%. The material sequenced was whole blood, taken at baseline. These receptors all stem from an adult who was a healthcare worker with PCR-confirmed SARS-CoV-2 infection or an uninfected control (not recorded which). The CDR3 runs from the conserved cysteine through the conserved F or W. D genes are given only for firm matches. Only part of the rows carry a size: once, few, many, or a class if the clone is expanded.

CDR3aa: CAWSVEGPGTFRYGYTF; CDR3nt: TGTGCCTGGAGTGTAGAGGGACCAGGGACTTTTCGCTATGGCTACACCTTC; v_gene: TRBV30; j_gene: TRBJ1-2; d_gene: NA; abundance: NA
CDR3aa: CASSLRTGGNQPQHF; CDR3nt: TGTGCCAGCAGCTTAAGGACAGGGGGCAATCAGCCCCAGCATTTT; v_gene: TRBV7-2; j_gene: TRBJ1-5; d_gene: TRBD1; abundance: few
CDR3aa: CASRPGTGIKNIQYF; CDR3nt: TGTGCCAGCAGACCCGGGACAGGGATCAAAAACATTCAGTACTTC; v_gene: TRBV12-3/TRBV12-4; j_gene: TRBJ2-4; d_gene: TRBD1; abundance: NA
CDR3aa: CSARGTSGRAPYNEQFF; CDR3nt: TGCAGTGCTAGAGGGACTAGCGGGAGGGCCCCCTACAATGAGCAGTTCTTC; v_gene: TRBV20-1; j_gene: TRBJ2-1; d_gene: TRBD2; abundance: NA
CDR3aa: CASSLGMAAQETQYF; CDR3nt: TGTGCCAGCAGCTTAGGAATGGCGGCCCAAGAGACCCAGTACTTC; v_gene: TRBV7-9; j_gene: TRBJ2-5; d_gene: NA; abundance: few
CDR3aa: CASGFGTPGEYSYEQYF; CDR3nt: TGTGCTAGTGGTTTCGGGACCCCAGGGGAATATTCCTACGAGCAGTACTTC; v_gene: TRBV12-5; j_gene: TRBJ2-7; d_gene: NA; abundance: many
CDR3aa: CASSESGGPGTDTQYF; CDR3nt: TGTGCCAGCAGTGAATCGGGGGGGCCGGGCACAGATACGCAGTATTTT; v_gene: TRBV6-1; j_gene: TRBJ2-3; d_gene: TRBD2; abundance: many
CDR3aa: CAFSPSSGSSYEQYF; CDR3nt: TGTGCCTTCAGCCCTTCTAGCGGGAGCTCCTACGAGCAGTACTTC; v_gene: TRBV10-3; j_gene: TRBJ2-7; d_gene: TRBD2; abundance: NA
CDR3aa: CASSPPRRGVTEAFF; CDR3nt: TGTGCCAGCAGCCCGCCCCGTCGGGGGGTTACTGAAGCTTTCTTT; v_gene: TRBV5-6; j_gene: TRBJ1-1; d_gene: NA; abundance: NA
CDR3aa: CASRGDREFEQYF; CDR3nt: TGTGCCAGCAGAGGGGACAGGGAGTTCGAGCAGTACTTC; v_gene: TRBV27; j_gene: TRBJ2-7; d_gene: TRBD1; abundance: few
CDR3aa: CSVPWGKGSANYGYTF; CDR3nt: TGCAGCGTCCCCTGGGGGAAGGGGTCCGCTAACTATGGCTACACCTTC; v_gene: TRBV29-1; j_gene: TRBJ1-2; d_gene: NA; abundance: many
CDR3aa: CSARDKTGGSTNEKLFF; CDR3nt: TGCAGTGCTAGAGATAAGACAGGGGGGTCAACTAATGAAAAACTGTTTTTT; v_gene: TRBV20-1; j_gene: TRBJ1-4; d_gene: TRBD1; abundance: NA
CDR3aa: CATSRDVAGGEETQYF; CDR3nt: TGTGCCACCAGCAGAGATGTAGCGGGAGGGGAAGAGACCCAGTACTTC; v_gene: TRBV15; j_gene: TRBJ2-5; d_gene: TRBD2; abundance: NA
CDR3aa: CASSAHRGTKCGRETQYF; CDR3nt: TGTGCCAGCAGCGCGCACAGGGGGACGAAGTGTGGACGGGAGACCCAGTACTTC; v_gene: TRBV21-1; j_gene: TRBJ2-5; d_gene: NA; abundance: NA
CDR3aa: CASREGMRQANQPQHF; CDR3nt: TGCGCCAGCAGAGAAGGAATGAGGCAGGCCAATCAGCCCCAGCATTTT; v_gene: TRBV10-2; j_gene: TRBJ1-5; d_gene: NA; abundance: NA
CDR3aa: CAPPGGGVSNEQFF; CDR3nt: TGTGCCCCCCCCGGAGGGGGAGTCTCCAATGAGCAGTTCTTC; v_gene: TRBV11-2; j_gene: TRBJ2-1; d_gene: NA; abundance: many
CDR3aa: CASSVAVGQETQYF; CDR3nt: TGTGCCAGCAGCGTAGCTGTCGGACAAGAGACCCAGTACTTC; v_gene: TRBV9; j_gene: TRBJ2-5; d_gene: NA; abundance: many
CDR3aa: CASSQAGEQFF; CDR3nt: TGTGCCAGCAGCCAAGCGGGAGAGCAGTTCTTC; v_gene: TRBV4-2; j_gene: TRBJ2-1; d_gene: NA; abundance: NA
CDR3aa: CSVEEFPSGREHGGGTDTQYF; CDR3nt: TGCAGCGTTGAAGAGTTTCCTAGCGGGAGGGAACACGGTGGGGGCACAGATACGCAGTATTTT; v_gene: TRBV29-1; j_gene: TRBJ2-3; d_gene: TRBD2; abundance: NA
CDR3aa: CASSPGRNYGYTF; CDR3nt: TGTGCCAGCTCACCCGGCAGAAACTATGGCTACACCTTC; v_gene: TRBV18; j_gene: TRBJ1-2; d_gene: NA; abundance: NA
CDR3aa: CAISDAGTDTQYF; CDR3nt: TGTGCCATCAGTGATGCGGGCACAGATACGCAGTATTTT; v_gene: TRBV10-3; j_gene: TRBJ2-3; d_gene: NA; abundance: NA
CDR3aa: CSVEGGDKGGAARAFF; CDR3nt: TGCAGCGTTGAAGGTGGGGATAAAGGAGGAGCGGCTCGAGCTTTCTTT; v_gene: TRBV29-1; j_gene: TRBJ1-1; d_gene: NA; abundance: few
CDR3aa: CASSFGRTGVDSPLHF; CDR3nt: TGTGCCAGCAGCTTCGGTCGAACAGGAGTTGATTCACCCCTCCACTTT; v_gene: TRBV13; j_gene: TRBJ1-6; d_gene: NA; abundance: many
CDR3aa: CATSDNRGANYGYTF; CDR3nt: TGTGCCACCAGTGATAACCGGGGCGCTAACTATGGCTACACCTTC; v_gene: TRBV24-1; j_gene: TRBJ1-2; d_gene: NA; abundance: NA
CDR3aa: CSVARDTYEQYF; CDR3nt: TGCAGCGTTGCAAGGGACACTTACGAGCAGTACTTC; v_gene: TRBV29-1; j_gene: TRBJ2-7; d_gene: NA; abundance: NA
CDR3aa: CASPGRGSYGYTF; CDR3nt: TGTGCCAGCCCTGGGAGAGGGTCCTATGGCTACACCTTC; v_gene: TRBV12-3/TRBV12-4; j_gene: TRBJ1-2; d_gene: NA; abundance: NA
CDR3aa: CASSTDSREAFF; CDR3nt: TGTGCCAGCAGCACGGACAGTCGAGAAGCTTTCTTT; v_gene: TRBV7-9; j_gene: TRBJ1-1; d_gene: NA; abundance: many
CDR3aa: CAPPTGVSGYGYTF; CDR3nt: TGTGCCCCACCGACAGGGGTTAGCGGCTATGGCTACACCTTC; v_gene: TRBV30; j_gene: TRBJ1-2; d_gene: TRBD1; abundance: NA
CDR3aa: CASSDRTEAFF; CDR3nt: TGTGCCAGCAGTGACAGAACTGAAGCTTTCTTT; v_gene: TRBV2; j_gene: TRBJ1-1; d_gene: NA; abundance: many
CDR3aa: CASTRDYGYTF; CDR3nt: TGTGCCAGCACCAGGGACTATGGCTACACCTTC; v_gene: TRBV2; j_gene: TRBJ1-2; d_gene: NA; abundance: many
CDR3aa: CASSLARGRTDTQYF; CDR3nt: TGCGCCAGCAGCTTGGCCAGGGGGCGCACAGATACGCAGTATTTT; v_gene: TRBV5-1; j_gene: TRBJ2-3; d_gene: TRBD1; abundance: NA
CDR3aa: CAWSLGTSGNTDTQYF; CDR3nt: TGTGCCTGGAGTCTAGGGACTAGCGGGAACACAGATACGCAGTATTTT; v_gene: TRBV30; j_gene: TRBJ2-3; d_gene: TRBD2; abundance: few
CDR3aa: CASGLTGGPDEQYF; CDR3nt: TGTGCCAGCGGACTGACGGGGGGGCCAGACGAGCAGTACTTC; v_gene: TRBV11-2; j_gene: TRBJ2-7; d_gene: TRBD2; abundance: NA
CDR3aa: CASSTDGSSGNTIYF; CDR3nt: TGTGCCAGCAGCACGGACGGGAGCTCTGGAAACACCATATATTTT; v_gene: TRBV7-3; j_gene: TRBJ1-3; d_gene: NA; abundance: many
CDR3aa: CATSPGQGVNEQFF; CDR3nt: TGTGCCACCAGTCCGGGACAGGGTGTAAATGAGCAGTTCTTC; v_gene: TRBV24-1; j_gene: TRBJ2-1; d_gene: TRBD1; abundance: few
CDR3aa: CASRSPTDSGNTIYF; CDR3nt: TGTGCCAGCAGGAGCCCGACAGACTCTGGAAACACCATATATTTT; v_gene: TRBV6-5; j_gene: TRBJ1-3; d_gene: NA; abundance: few
CDR3aa: CASSPRDYRTQFF; CDR3nt: TGTGCCAGCAGCCCCCGGGACTACCGGACGCAGTTCTTC; v_gene: TRBV14; j_gene: TRBJ2-1; d_gene: TRBD2; abundance: few
CDR3aa: CASSHASGLTEQYF; CDR3nt: TGTGCCAGCAGCCATGCTAGCGGGCTCACCGAGCAGTACTTC; v_gene: TRBV14; j_gene: TRBJ2-7; d_gene: TRBD2; abundance: few
CDR3aa: CASSLSGARTYEQYF; CDR3nt: TGTGCCAGCAGCTTAAGTGGAGCGCGGACCTACGAGCAGTACTTC; v_gene: TRBV7-9; j_gene: TRBJ2-7; d_gene: NA; abundance: NA
CDR3aa: CASSPRKSSGWGNTGELFF; CDR3nt: TGTGCCAGCAGCCCCCGAAAGAGTAGCGGTTGGGGAAACACCGGGGAGCTGTTTTTT; v_gene: TRBV7-9; j_gene: TRBJ2-2; d_gene: NA; abundance: few
CDR3aa: CASSPSSKGKNTEAFF; CDR3nt: TGTGCCAGCAGCCCTTCTTCGAAGGGCAAGAACACTGAAGCTTTCTTT; v_gene: TRBV3-1; j_gene: TRBJ1-1; d_gene: NA; abundance: many
CDR3aa: CASSYGEANTGELFF; CDR3nt: TGTGCCAGCAGTTACGGGGAAGCGAACACCGGGGAGCTGTTTTTT; v_gene: TRBV6-2/TRBV6-3; j_gene: TRBJ2-2; d_gene: NA; abundance: few
CDR3aa: CASTWGHSYTGELFF; CDR3nt: TGTGCCAGCACCTGGGGACATTCTTACACCGGGGAGCTGTTTTTT; v_gene: TRBV6-1; j_gene: TRBJ2-2; d_gene: NA; abundance: NA
CDR3aa: CASSLLGLAGGNEQFF; CDR3nt: TGTGCCAGCAGCCTCTTAGGACTAGCGGGGGGCAATGAGCAGTTCTTC; v_gene: TRBV3-1; j_gene: TRBJ2-1; d_gene: TRBD2; abundance: many
CDR3aa: CASTRTGANYGYTF; CDR3nt: TGTGCCAGCACCCGGACAGGGGCTAACTATGGCTACACCTTC; v_gene: TRBV12-3/TRBV12-4; j_gene: TRBJ1-2; d_gene: TRBD1; abundance: NA
CDR3aa: CASSLRSGEDPIGETQYF; CDR3nt: TGTGCCAGCAGCTTAAGGTCGGGGGAGGACCCCATTGGAGAGACCCAGTACTTC; v_gene: TRBV7-9; j_gene: TRBJ2-5; d_gene: NA; abundance: NA